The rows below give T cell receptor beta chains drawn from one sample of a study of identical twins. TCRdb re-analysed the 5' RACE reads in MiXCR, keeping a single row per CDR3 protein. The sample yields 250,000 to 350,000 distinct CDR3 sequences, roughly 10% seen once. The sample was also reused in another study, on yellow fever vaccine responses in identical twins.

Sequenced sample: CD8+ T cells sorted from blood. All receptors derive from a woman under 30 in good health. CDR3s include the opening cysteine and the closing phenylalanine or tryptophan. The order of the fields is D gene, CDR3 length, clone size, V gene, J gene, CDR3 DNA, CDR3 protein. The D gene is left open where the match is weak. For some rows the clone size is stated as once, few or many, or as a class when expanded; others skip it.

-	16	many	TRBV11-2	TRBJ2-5	TGTGCCAGCAGGATTATCTCCCCGGGGCAGGAAGAGACCCAGTACTTC	CASRIISPGQEETQYF
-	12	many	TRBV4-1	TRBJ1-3	TGCGCCAGCAGCCAAGAGGGGAACACCATATATTTT	CASSQEGNTIYF
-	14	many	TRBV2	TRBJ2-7	TGTGCCAGCAGTGAATCGAACAGCCCATACGAGCAGTACTTC	CASSESNSPYEQYF
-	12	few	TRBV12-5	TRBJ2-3	TGTGCTAGTGGGCAGGGCACAGATACGCAGTATTTT	CASGQGTDTQYF
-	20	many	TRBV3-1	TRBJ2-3	TGTGCCAGCAGCCAAGAAAAACCCAAGTACAAGGCAGTGGAGACAGATACGCAGTATTTT	CASSQEKPKYKAVETDTQYF
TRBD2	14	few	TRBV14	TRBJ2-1	TGTGCCAGCAGGGGGACTAGCGGGGACAATGAGCAGTTCTTC	CASRGTSGDNEQFF
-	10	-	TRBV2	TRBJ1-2	TGTGCCAGCAGTGGCTATGGCTACACCTTC	CASSGYGYTF
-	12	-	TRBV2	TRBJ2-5	TGTGCCAGCGTTCATATGGCGGAGACCCAGTACTTC	CASVHMAETQYF
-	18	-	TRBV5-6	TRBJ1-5	TGTGCCAGCAGCTTCCAAATGAGGACAGCTAGGGGCAATCAGCCCCAGCATTTT	CASSFQMRTARGNQPQHF
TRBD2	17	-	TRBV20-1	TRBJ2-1	TGCAGTGCCCGCCAGGTGCGGGAGGGCCTTACCTACAATGGGCAGTTCTTC	CSARQVREGLTYNGQFF